Listed below are T cell receptor beta chains from one sample, sequenced in a study of PD-L1 blockade in urothelial cancer. Method: immunoSEQ multiplex PCR; TCRdb's copy keeps in-frame clones and lacks some. The sample lists tens of thousands of clones, approximately 89% occurring once. The starting material was PBMCs, obtained around atezolizumab (anti-PD-L1) treatment. These receptors were obtained from a woman of 80 years or more with urothelial cancer. CDR3s include the opening cysteine and the closing phenylalanine or tryptophan. D genes are given only for firm matches. Clone size is not always given. Where it is, it says once, few, many or a class for expanded clones.

J gene	V gene	clone size	D gene	CDR3 DNA	CDR3 protein
TRBJ2-7	TRBV5-1	NA	TRBD1	TGCGCCACCCGCGGTGGACAGGGGCCTTACGAGCAGTACTTC	CATRGGQGPYEQYF
TRBJ1-3	TRBV7-9	NA	TRBD1	TGTGCCAGCAGCCCTCCGGGACAGAGCTCTGGAAACACCATATATTTT	CASSPPGQSSGNTIYF
TRBJ2-7	TRBV2	few	NA	TGTGCCAGCAAAGCTTCGTGGTGGGAGCCGGGCGAGCAGTACTTC	CASKASWWEPGEQYF
TRBJ1-3	TRBV6-5	NA	NA	TGTGCCAGCAGACCTCCGGGACACTCTGGAAACACCATATATTTT	CASRPPGHSGNTIYF
TRBJ1-1	TRBV19	NA	TRBD1	TGTGCCAGTAGTCGACAGGGGACGAACACTGAAGCTTTCTTT	CASSRQGTNTEAFF
TRBJ1-5	TRBV7-2	NA	NA	TGTGCCAGCAGCTTAGGAGACGGAGGCAGCAATCAGCCCCAGCATTTT	CASSLGDGGSNQPQHF
TRBJ1-4	TRBV28	NA	TRBD1	TGTGCCAGCAGACCAGGGGGAACTAATGAAAAACTGTTTTTT	CASRPGGTNEKLFF
TRBJ2-7	TRBV20-1	once	NA	TGCAGTGCTAGAGAAGAGGAAAAATTAAGGTTC	CSAREEEKLRF
TRBJ1-2	TRBV5-1	NA	NA	TGCGCCAGCAGCTATGGGGGGGACTATGGCTACACCTTC	CASSYGGDYGYTF
TRBJ2-5	TRBV2	NA	NA	TGTGCCAGCAGTGACTCACTTAGGCCACAAGGGGCCCAGTACTTC	CASSDSLRPQGAQYF
TRBJ1-3	TRBV9	NA	NA	TGTGCCAGCACCGGTGCTTCTGGAAACACCATATATTTT	CASTGASGNTIYF
TRBJ1-2	TRBV18	NA	NA	TGTGCCAGCTCCTTACAGGTCGACTATGGCTACACCTTC	CASSLQVDYGYTF
TRBJ1-1	TRBV5-1	NA	TRBD1	TGCGCCAGCAGCTTGGGACAGGGGGTCGGCACTGAAGCTTTCTTT	CASSLGQGVGTEAFF
TRBJ1-1	TRBV18	NA	TRBD1	TGTGCCAGCTCACCCGGGACAGGGGGCACTGAAGCTTTCTTT	CASSPGTGGTEAFF
TRBJ1-3	TRBV10-3	once	TRBD1	TGTGCCATCAGCGGAGACAGGGCTGGAAACACCATATATTTT	CAISGDRAGNTIYF
TRBJ2-1	TRBV6-4	NA	NA	TGTGCCAGCAGTGACTCCCGGCAGGTAGGCAGTGAGCAGTTCTTC	CASSDSRQVGSEQFF
TRBJ2-6	TRBV9	NA	NA	TGTGCCAGCAGCGTAGAGATCCAGGGCTCTGGGGCCAACGTCCTGACTTTC	CASSVEIQGSGANVLTF
TRBJ1-2	TRBV5-6	NA	TRBD1	TGTGCCAGCAGCTCCGACAGGGGATTAGGCTACACCTTC	CASSSDRGLGYTF
TRBJ2-7	TRBV6-6	NA	TRBD1	TGTGCCAGCAGTCCACTCCCGGGACAGAGGCCCTACGAGCAGTACTTC	CASSPLPGQRPYEQYF
TRBJ1-5	TRBV6-1	NA	NA	TGTGCCAGCAGTGTGTACTCGATCCTTTATAGCAATCAGCCCCAGCATTTT	CASSVYSILYSNQPQHF
TRBJ2-1	TRBV14	NA	TRBD2	TGTGCCAGCAGCCACAACCGAGGACTAGCCAGCTCCTACAATGAGCAGTTCTTC	CASSHNRGLASSYNEQFF
TRBJ1-4	TRBV6-7	NA	TRBD1	TGTGCCAGCAGTCGGCGCGATTACAGGGGGGGGGCAACTAATGAAAAACTGTTTTTT	CASSRRDYRGGATNEKLFF
TRBJ2-2	TRBV6-5	NA	TRBD2	TGTGCCAGCAGCGGACTAGCGAACACCGGGGAGCTGTTTTTT	CASSGLANTGELFF
TRBJ1-1	TRBV15	NA	TRBD1	TGTGCCACCAGCAGAGAGCTACCGGGACAGGGTTACACTGAAGCTTTCTTT	CATSRELPGQGYTEAFF
TRBJ2-1	TRBV9	NA	NA	TGTGCCAGCAGCGTAGGGGCAGGGGAGGGTGATGAGCAGTTCTTC	CASSVGAGEGDEQFF
TRBJ2-1	TRBV21-1	NA	NA	TGTGCCAGCGGATATGAGCGGGGTTACAATGAGCAGTTCTTC	CASGYERGYNEQFF
TRBJ1-1	TRBV28	NA	NA	TGTGCCAGCAGTTCTATAGACAGTCAAGCTTTCTTT	CASSSIDSQAFF
TRBJ2-3	TRBV5-6	NA	TRBD2	TGTGCCAGCAGCTGGGCGGGAGCTGGAGATACGCAGTATTTT	CASSWAGAGDTQYF
TRBJ2-7	TRBV5-1	NA	NA	TGCGCCAGCAGCTTGAACTCCCTGGCGTCGGGCGAGCAGTACTTC	CASSLNSLASGEQYF
TRBJ1-1	TRBV4-2	NA	NA	TGTGCCAGCAGCCGCGGCAGCACGGGGGACACTGAAGCTTTCTTT	CASSRGSTGDTEAFF
TRBJ2-3	TRBV7-3	NA	NA	TGTGCCAGCAGCCTGAGGCGATCTGGCACAGATACGCAGTATTTT	CASSLRRSGTDTQYF
TRBJ2-5	TRBV6-1	NA	TRBD1	TGTGCCAGCAGAAGGACAGGGGCGAGGCAAGAGACCCAGTACTTC	CASRRTGARQETQYF
TRBJ2-3	TRBV15	once	NA	TGTGCCACCAGCAGAGATCGGAAGGGGGGCACAGATACGCAGTATTTT	CATSRDRKGGTDTQYF
TRBJ2-7	TRBV7-9	NA	NA	TGTGCCAGCAGCATCGAGGGCTTCTCCTACGAGCAGTACTTC	CASSIEGFSYEQYF
TRBJ1-5	TRBV30	NA	TRBD1	TGTGCCTGGGCCGGGACAGGGGATCAGCCCCAGCATTTT	CAWAGTGDQPQHF
TRBJ2-3	TRBV9	NA	TRBD2	TGTGCCAGCAGCGTTGGGACTAGCGGGAGATCCGCAGATACGCAGTATTTT	CASSVGTSGRSADTQYF
TRBJ1-5	TRBV10-3	NA	NA	TGTGCCACCGCTATGGGGGGGGACAGCAATCAGCCCCAGCATTTT	CATAMGGDSNQPQHF
TRBJ2-1	TRBV6-1	NA	NA	TGTGCCAGCAGTGAAGTTTATGATCCGGGAGTGATGCAGTTCTTC	CASSEVYDPGVMQFF
TRBJ1-2	TRBV5-4	NA	NA	TGTGCCAGCAGCCCATGGACCCGGAGGCTCTATGGCTACACCTTC	CASSPWTRRLYGYTF
TRBJ2-5	TRBV7-9	NA	TRBD2	TGTGCCAGCAGCCTAGAACCCGGGACTAGTCAAGAGACCCAGTACTTC	CASSLEPGTSQETQYF
TRBJ2-6	TRBV13	NA	TRBD2	TGTGCCAGCAGCCCCGGGGGGGGTGCCGGGGCCAACGTCCTGACTTTC	CASSPGGGAGANVLTF
TRBJ2-1	TRBV7-9	NA	TRBD2	TGTGCCAGCAGCCTAGCGGGAGCCTACAATGAGCAGTTCTTC	CASSLAGAYNEQFF
TRBJ2-1	TRBV4-1	NA	NA	TGCGCCAGCAGCCAAGGGGAGGGGGGGTCTGAGCAGTTCTTC	CASSQGEGGSEQFF
TRBJ1-4	TRBV19	NA	NA	TGTGCCAGTAGTATCACGGGGAATTCGGAAAAACTGTTTTTT	CASSITGNSEKLFF
TRBJ1-1	TRBV7-2	NA	NA	TGTGCCAGCAGCTCCATCAGGGATACTGAAGCTTTCTTT	CASSSIRDTEAFF